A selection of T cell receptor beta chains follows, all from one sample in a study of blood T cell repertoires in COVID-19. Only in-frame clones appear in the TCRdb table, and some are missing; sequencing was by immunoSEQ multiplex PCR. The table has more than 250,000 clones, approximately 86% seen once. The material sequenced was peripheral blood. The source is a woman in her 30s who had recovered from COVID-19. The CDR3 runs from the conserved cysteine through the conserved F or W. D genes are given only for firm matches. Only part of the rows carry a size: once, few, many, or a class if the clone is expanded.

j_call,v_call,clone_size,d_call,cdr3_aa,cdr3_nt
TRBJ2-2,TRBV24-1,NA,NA,CATGAPESGELFF,TGTGCCACCGGGGCCCCCGAGTCCGGGGAGCTGTTTTTT
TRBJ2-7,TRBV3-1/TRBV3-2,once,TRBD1,CASSPTGGPYEQYF,TGTGCCAGCAGCCCGACAGGGGGTCCCTACGAGCAGTACTTC
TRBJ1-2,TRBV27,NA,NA,CASRPTTVNSMAGYTF,TGTGCCAGCAGACCCACGACAGTAAATTCTATGGCTGGCTACACCTTC
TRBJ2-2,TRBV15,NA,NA,CATSRGRANTGELFF,TGTGCCACCAGCAGGGGCCGCGCGAACACCGGGGAGCTGTTTTTT
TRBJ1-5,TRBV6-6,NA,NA,CASSYVQSNQPQHF,TGTGCCAGCAGTTACGTCCAGAGCAATCAGCCCCAGCATTTT
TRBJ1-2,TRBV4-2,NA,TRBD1,CASSQDRGDGYTF,TGTGCCAGCAGCCAAGACAGGGGGGATGGCTACACCTTC
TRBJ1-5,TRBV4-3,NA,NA,CASSQDIGSNQPQHF,TGCGCCAGCAGCCAAGATATCGGGAGCAATCAGCCCCAGCATTTT
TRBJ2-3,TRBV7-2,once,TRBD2,CASSLGGTSELTQYF,TGTGCCAGCAGCTTAGGAGGGACTAGCGAACTTACGCAGTATTTT
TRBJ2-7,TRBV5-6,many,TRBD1,CASIPGQGRNEQYF,TGTGCCAGCATCCCGGGACAGGGGCGTAACGAGCAGTACTTC
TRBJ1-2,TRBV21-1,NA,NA,CASSKFPGVPHYGYTF,TGTGCCAGCAGCAAATTTCCGGGGGTTCCCCACTATGGCTACACCTTC
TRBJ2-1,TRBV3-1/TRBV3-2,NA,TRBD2,CASSQGGRAGGAKNEQFF,TGTGCCAGCAGCCAAGGCGGTCGAGCGGGGGGGGCAAAAAATGAGCAGTTCTTC
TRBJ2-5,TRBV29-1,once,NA,CSVDLTALGETQYF,TGCAGCGTTGATTTGACAGCGCTCGGAGAGACCCAGTACTTC
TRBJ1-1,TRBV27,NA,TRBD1,CASGWTGGNTEAFF,TGTGCCAGCGGATGGACAGGAGGGAACACTGAAGCTTTCTTT
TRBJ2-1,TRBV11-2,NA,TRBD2,CASSVIPGLADEQFF,TGTGCCAGCAGCGTCATCCCGGGACTAGCGGATGAGCAGTTCTTC
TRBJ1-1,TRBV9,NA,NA,CASSVAPGPTEAFF,TGTGCCAGCAGCGTAGCTCCAGGGCCCACTGAAGCTTTCTTT
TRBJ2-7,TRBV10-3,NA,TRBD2,CAISASGGPYEQYF,TGTGCCATCAGTGCCAGCGGGGGGCCCTACGAGCAGTACTTC
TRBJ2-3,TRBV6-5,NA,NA,CASSSGTDTQYF,TGTGCCAGCAGCTCGGGTACAGATACGCAGTATTTT
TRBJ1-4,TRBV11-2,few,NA,CASSSPRTGTNEKLFF,TGTGCCAGCAGCTCGCCCCGGACGGGGACTAATGAAAAACTGTTTTTT
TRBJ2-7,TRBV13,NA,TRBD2,CASSRGDEQYF,TGTGCCAGCAGCCGGGGGGACGAGCAGTACTTC
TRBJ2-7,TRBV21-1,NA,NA,CASTLGQGVWEQYF,TGTGCCAGCACCCTTGGACAGGGAGTCTGGGAGCAGTACTTC
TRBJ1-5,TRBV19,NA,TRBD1,CASSTGTGVSQPQHF,TGTGCCAGTAGTACCGGGACAGGGGTAAGTCAGCCCCAGCATTTT
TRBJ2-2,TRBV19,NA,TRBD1,CASWTGPGELFF,TGTGCCAGTTGGACAGGCCCCGGGGAGCTGTTTTTT
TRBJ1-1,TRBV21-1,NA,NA,CLLGGTANTEAFF,TGTTTACTAGGGGGCACGGCAAACACTGAAGCTTTCTTT
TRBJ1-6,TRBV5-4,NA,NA,CATRREFPYSPLHF,TGTGCCACTCGCAGGGAATTCCCTTATTCACCCCTCCACTTT
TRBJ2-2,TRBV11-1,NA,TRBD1,CASSKDRANTGELFF,TGTGCCAGCAGCAAAGACAGGGCGAACACCGGGGAGCTGTTTTTT
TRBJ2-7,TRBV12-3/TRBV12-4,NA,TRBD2,CASQTSGIYEQYF,TGTGCCAGCCAGACTAGCGGGATATACGAGCAGTACTTC
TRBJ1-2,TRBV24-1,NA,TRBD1,CATVKPSRTGQGAINGYTF,TGTGCCACCGTCAAACCGAGCAGGACGGGACAGGGGGCTATTAATGGCTACACCTTC
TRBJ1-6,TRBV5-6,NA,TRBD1,CASSTGQPRFNSPLHF,TGTGCCAGCAGCACGGGACAGCCAAGGTTTAATTCACCCCTCCACTTT
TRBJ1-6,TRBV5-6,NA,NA,CASSLAGDSPLHF,TGTGCCAGCAGCTTGGCCGGGGATTCACCCCTCCACTTT
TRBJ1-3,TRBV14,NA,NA,CASSQGGTNTIYF,TGTGCCAGCAGCCAGGGGGGGACGAACACCATATATTTT
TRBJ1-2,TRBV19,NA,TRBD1,CASSITGGNGYTF,TGTGCCAGTAGTATTACAGGGGGCAATGGCTACACCTTC
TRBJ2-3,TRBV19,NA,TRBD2,CASSIVSGGSDTQYF,TGTGCCAGTAGTATAGTTAGCGGGGGGTCGGATACGCAGTATTTT
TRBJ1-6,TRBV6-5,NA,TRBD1,CASSYSGQGLSSPLHF,TGTGCCAGCAGTTACTCGGGACAGGGCCTATCTTCACCCCTCCACTTT
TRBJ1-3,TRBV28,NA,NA,CASSPGGPGNTIYF,TGTGCCAGCAGCCCCGGGGGACCTGGAAACACCATATATTTT
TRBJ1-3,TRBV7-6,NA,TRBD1,CASSTSPPGQASGNTIYF,TGTGCCAGCAGCACATCTCCGCCGGGACAGGCCTCTGGAAACACCATATATTTT
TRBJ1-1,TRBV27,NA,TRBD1,CASSPSGTGVMNTEAFF,TGTGCCAGCAGTCCATCCGGGACAGGGGTCATGAACACTGAAGCTTTCTTT
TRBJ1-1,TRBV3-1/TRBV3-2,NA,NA,CASTYRDDTEAFF,TGTGCCAGCACCTACAGGGACGACACTGAAGCTTTCTTT
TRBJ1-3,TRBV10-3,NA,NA,CAISEPGSGNTIYF,TGTGCCATCAGTGAGCCGGGTTCTGGAAACACCATATATTTT
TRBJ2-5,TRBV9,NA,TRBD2,CASSVGTAGGETQYF,TGTGCCAGCAGCGTAGGGACAGCGGGGGGAGAGACCCAGTACTTC
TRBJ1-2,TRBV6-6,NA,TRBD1,CASSPLPATLTGVWGYTF,TGTGCCAGCAGTCCTCTCCCCGCAACACTAACAGGGGTATGGGGCTACACCTTC
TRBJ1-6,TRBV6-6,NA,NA,CASRPRTGLGNSPLHF,TGTGCCAGCAGACCTCGAACAGGGTTAGGAAATTCACCCCTCCACTTT
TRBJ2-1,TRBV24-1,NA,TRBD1,CATSDRTGGSYNEQFF,TGTGCCACCAGTGATCGGACAGGGGGCTCCTACAATGAGCAGTTCTTC
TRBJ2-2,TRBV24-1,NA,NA,CATSDLSGHGELFF,TGTGCCACCAGTGATTTGTCGGGACACGGGGAGCTGTTTTTT
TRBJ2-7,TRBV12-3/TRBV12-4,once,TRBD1,CASRGTGTYEQYF,TGTGCCAGCAGGGGGACAGGAACCTACGAGCAGTACTTC
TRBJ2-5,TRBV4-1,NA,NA,CASSQDRVLETQYF,TGCGCCAGCAGCCAAGATCGGGTGTTGGAGACCCAGTACTTC
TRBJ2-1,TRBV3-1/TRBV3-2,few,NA,CASSHSLGGPGSYNEQFF,TGTGCCAGCAGCCACTCCCTGGGGGGACCCGGGTCCTACAATGAGCAGTTCTTC
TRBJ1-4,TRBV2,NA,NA,CATLTNEKLFF,TGTGCCACTCTAACTAATGAAAAACTGTTTTTT